The 6 T cell receptor beta chains listed next were all sequenced from one sample in a study of blood T cell repertoires in COVID-19. The table came from immunoSEQ multiplex PCR; TCRdb's copy has only in-frame clones and leaves some out. The table records about 220,000 clones, approximately 77% of them present only once. The material sequenced was peripheral blood. The receptors stem from a woman older than 75 with acute or convalescent COVID-19.

The chain carries TRBV19 and TRBJ2-1, with 7 bases lining up with TRBD2. The germline CDR1 and CDR2 sequences are LNHDA and SQIVND (reference sequence). Unmatched junction bases numbered 3, after V lost 1 base and J lost 0 bases. This CDR3 has 16 amino acids. CDR3 coding DNA: TGTGCCAGTAGTATAGGCCAGCGGGGCTCCTACAATGAGCAGTTCTTC. Translated: CASSIGQRGSYNEQFF. The full variable domain, rest sourced from reference TRBV19 and TRBJ2-1, is DGGITQSPKYLFRKEGQNVTLSCEQNLNHDAMYWYRQDPGQGLRLIYYSQIVNDFQKGDIAEGYSVSREKKESFPLTVTSAQKNPTAFYLCASSIGQRGSYNEQFFGPGTRLTVL.

The V call is TRBV5-6, the J call TRBJ1-1; D gene unclear. This CDR3 has 13 amino acids. Germline V gene data show CDR1 as SGHDT and CDR2 as YYEEEE. Trimming removed 3 bases from V and 7 bases from J, with 13 bases in between. CDR3 bases: TGTGCCAGCAGCTCCAGACATCACAGTGAAGCTTTCTTT. This sequence encodes CASSSRHHSEAFF.

The chain recombines TRBV5-4 with TRBJ2-7, with 12 nucleotides matching TRBD1. CDR3 length: 17 amino acids. Germline V gives CDR1 SGHNT, CDR2 YYREEE (reference sequence). The V and J ends lost 0 bases and 3 bases, in that order; junction bases with no gene match: 7. For the CDR3, the DNA is TGTGCCAGCAGCTTGGGACCCGGGACAGGGGGCCTCTACGAGCAGTACTTC. It yields the protein CASSLGPGTGGLYEQYF.

This chain connects TRBV5-6 to TRBJ2-5; 7 bases are shared with TRBD1. V trimming: 0 bases; J trimming: 1 base; junction bases outside the gene matches: 3. The CDR3 length is 15 residues. Germline V gives CDR1 SGHDT, CDR2 YYEEEE. As DNA, the CDR3 is TGTGCCAGCAGCTTGGACAGGGGCCGCCAAGAGACCCAGTACTTC. It codes for CASSLDRGRQETQYF.

The genes are TRBV29-1 and TRBJ2-3; TRBD2 aligns across 12 bases. Per the germline V gene, CDR1 is SQVTM and CDR2 is ANQGSEA. This CDR3 spans 15 amino acids. V gave up 4 bases and J gave up 2 bases; unmatched junction bases: 4. The CDR3 is CSVGLAGAYTDTQYF. The CDR3 DNA is TGCAGCGTTGGACTAGCGGGGGCTTACACAGATACGCAGTATTTT.

The CDR3 is CASSGPGQDYGYTF. The CDR3 DNA follows: TGTGCCAGCAGCGGACCGGGACAGGACTATGGCTACACCTTC. V usage is TRBV5-4 and J usage is TRBJ1-2, with 8 bases that match TRBD1. Trimming at V came to 4 bases and at J to 3 bases, leaving 5 bases not matched to a gene. The length of the CDR3 is 14 residues. Per the germline V gene, CDR1 is SGHNT and CDR2 is YYREEE (reference sequence).